The entry that follows covers one T cell receptor (beta chain) sequence. The data originate from a study of blood T cell repertoires in COVID-19. Study at large: COVID-19 samples, acute and convalescent, were from the United States, Italy and Spain. T cells, B-cell-depleted T cells, or PBMCs supplied cDNA or gDNA.

In the original workflow: Nucleated cell number was recorded as an estimate derived from reference gene primer amplification. Clones were sequenced by immunoSEQ multiplex PCR, and TCRdb holds only the in-frame ones, with some missing. The V and J calls and clone size were taken over from that table, and D and trimming were inferred from the DNA. The sample lists some 200,000 clones, around 80% occurring once. V lost 4 bases and J lost 4; bases outside the gene matches: 7. There are 15 residues in the CDR3. Germline CDR1 is SGDLS and CDR2 is YYNGEE. The clonotype comes from a woman between 65 and 79 years old with acute or convalescent COVID-19. The specimen was peripheral blood. The gene calls are TRBV9 and TRBJ2-1; 8 bases map to TRBD1. CDR3 DNA sequence: TGTGCCAGCAGCTTGCAGGGGGCGGGATACAATGAGCAGTTCTTC. Amino acid sequence: CASSLQGAGYNEQFF.